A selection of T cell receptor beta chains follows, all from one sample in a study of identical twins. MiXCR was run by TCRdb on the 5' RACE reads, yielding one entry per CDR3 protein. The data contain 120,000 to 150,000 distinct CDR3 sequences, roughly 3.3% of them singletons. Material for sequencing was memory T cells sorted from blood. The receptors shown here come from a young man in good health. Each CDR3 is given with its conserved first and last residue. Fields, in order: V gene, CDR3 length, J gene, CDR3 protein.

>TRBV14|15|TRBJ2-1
CASSQLRNGHNEQFF
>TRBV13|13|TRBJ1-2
CASSLGGRGGYTF
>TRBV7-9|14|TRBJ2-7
CASSSTDRGDEQYF
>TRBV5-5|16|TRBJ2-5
CASSLLSSGYQETQYF
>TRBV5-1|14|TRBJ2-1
CASSHDNSYNEQFF
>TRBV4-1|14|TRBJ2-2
CASSQVVNTGELFF
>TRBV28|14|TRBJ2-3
CASSFRQQEDTQYF
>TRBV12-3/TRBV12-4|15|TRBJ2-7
CASRKTSGRRNEQYF
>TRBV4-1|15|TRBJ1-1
CASSPEGAVGTEAFF
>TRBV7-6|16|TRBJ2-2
CASSPLTGDRGGELFF
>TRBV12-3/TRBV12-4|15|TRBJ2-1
CASSLFRGPYNEQFF
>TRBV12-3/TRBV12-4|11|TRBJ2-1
CASSFGPEQFF
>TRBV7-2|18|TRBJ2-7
CASSLGASLLAGAYEQYF
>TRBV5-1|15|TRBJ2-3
CASTLGDLYTDTQYF
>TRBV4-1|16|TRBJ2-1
CASSHNRSPPLNEQFF
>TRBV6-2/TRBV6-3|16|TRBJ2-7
CASSPGLADLSYEQYF
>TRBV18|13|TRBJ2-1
CASSIDRGNEQFF
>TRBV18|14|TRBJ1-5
CASSGANSNQPQHF
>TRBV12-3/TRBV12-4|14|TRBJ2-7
CASSSRLGASEQYF
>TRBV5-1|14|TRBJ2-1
CASSLASRSNEQFF
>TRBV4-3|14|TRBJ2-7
CASSRSTSSYEQYF
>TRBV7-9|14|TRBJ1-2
CASSLTTGDYGYTF
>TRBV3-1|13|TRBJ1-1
CASSQDGTIEAFF
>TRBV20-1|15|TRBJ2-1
CSARVTGGGYNEQFF
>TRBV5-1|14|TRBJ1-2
CASSWGQSNYGYTF
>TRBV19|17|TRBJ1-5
CAKTGQEGPNSNQPQHF
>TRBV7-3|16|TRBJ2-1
CASSPSVAGGPREQFF
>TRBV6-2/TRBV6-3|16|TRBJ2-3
CASSSPQRERTDTQYF
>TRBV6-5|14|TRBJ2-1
CASSYSENSNEQFF
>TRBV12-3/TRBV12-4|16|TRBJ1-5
CASSFMGGRGNQPQHF
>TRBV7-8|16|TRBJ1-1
CASSLGWGGGNTEAFF
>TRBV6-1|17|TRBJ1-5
CASSVSPGAPSNQPQHF
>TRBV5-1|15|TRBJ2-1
CASSVDRGSYNEQFF
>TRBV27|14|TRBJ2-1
CASSLEAPYNEQFF
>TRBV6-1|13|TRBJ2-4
CATSIVHQNIQYF
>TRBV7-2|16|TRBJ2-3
CASSFPGTSGKDTQYF
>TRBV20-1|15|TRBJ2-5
CSARVAGGPQETQYF
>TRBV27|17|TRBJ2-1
CASTHYPLAGVSGEQFF
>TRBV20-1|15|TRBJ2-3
CSAREAGGPTDTQYF
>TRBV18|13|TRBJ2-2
CASSPDRTGELFF
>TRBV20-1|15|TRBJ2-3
CSATGTTDHTDTQYF
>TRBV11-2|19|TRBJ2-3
CASSFPRAGGLINTDTQYF